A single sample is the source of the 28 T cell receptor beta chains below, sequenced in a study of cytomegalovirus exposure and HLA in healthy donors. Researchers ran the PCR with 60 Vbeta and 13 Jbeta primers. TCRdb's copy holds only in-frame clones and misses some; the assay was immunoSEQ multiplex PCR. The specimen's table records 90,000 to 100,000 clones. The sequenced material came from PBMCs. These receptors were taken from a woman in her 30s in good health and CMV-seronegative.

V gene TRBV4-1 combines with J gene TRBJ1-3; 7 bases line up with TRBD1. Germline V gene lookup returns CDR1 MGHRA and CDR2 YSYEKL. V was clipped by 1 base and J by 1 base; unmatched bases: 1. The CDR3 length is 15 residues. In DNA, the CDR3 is TGCGCCAGCAGCCAAGCGACAGGGTCTGGAAACACCATATATTTT. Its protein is CASSQATGSGNTIYF.

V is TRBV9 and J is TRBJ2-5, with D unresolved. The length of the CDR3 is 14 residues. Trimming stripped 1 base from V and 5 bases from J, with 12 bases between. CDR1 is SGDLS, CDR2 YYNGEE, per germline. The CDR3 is CASSVQGSEETQYF. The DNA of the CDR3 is TGTGCCAGCAGCGTACAAGGCAGCGAGGAGACCCAGTACTTC.

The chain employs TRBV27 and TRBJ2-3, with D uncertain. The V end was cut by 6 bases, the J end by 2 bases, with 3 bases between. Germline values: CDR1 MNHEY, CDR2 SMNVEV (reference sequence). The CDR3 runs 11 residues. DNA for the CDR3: TGTGCCAGCAGCCTCACAGATACGCAGTATTTT. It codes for CASSLTDTQYF.

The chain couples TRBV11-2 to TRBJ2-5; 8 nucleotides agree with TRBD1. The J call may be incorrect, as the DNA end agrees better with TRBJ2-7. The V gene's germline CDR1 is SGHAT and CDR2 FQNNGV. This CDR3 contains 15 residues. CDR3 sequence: CASSSRTGITYEQYF. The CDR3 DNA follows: TGTGCCAGCAGCTCTCGGACAGGGATCACCTACGAGCAGTACTTC.

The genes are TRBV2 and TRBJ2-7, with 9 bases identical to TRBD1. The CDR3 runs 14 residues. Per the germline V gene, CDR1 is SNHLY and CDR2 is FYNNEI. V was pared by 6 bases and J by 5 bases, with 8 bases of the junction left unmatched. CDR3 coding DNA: TGTGCCAGCAGCCGCGGGACAGGGCGCGACGAGCAGTACTTC. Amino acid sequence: CASSRGTGRDEQYF.

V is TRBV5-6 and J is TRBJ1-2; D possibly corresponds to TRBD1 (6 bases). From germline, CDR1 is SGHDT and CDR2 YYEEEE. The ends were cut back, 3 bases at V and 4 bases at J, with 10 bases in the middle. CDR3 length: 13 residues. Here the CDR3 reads CASSSDRFYGYTF. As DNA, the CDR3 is TGTGCCAGCAGCTCGGACAGATTCTATGGCTACACCTTC.

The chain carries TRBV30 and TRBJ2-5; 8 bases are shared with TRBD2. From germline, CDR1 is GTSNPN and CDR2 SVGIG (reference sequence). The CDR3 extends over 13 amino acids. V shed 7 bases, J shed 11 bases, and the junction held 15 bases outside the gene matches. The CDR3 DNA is TGTGCCTCCGAGGGCGGGGGGCTCCGGGAGCAGTACTTC. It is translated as CASEGGGLREQYF.

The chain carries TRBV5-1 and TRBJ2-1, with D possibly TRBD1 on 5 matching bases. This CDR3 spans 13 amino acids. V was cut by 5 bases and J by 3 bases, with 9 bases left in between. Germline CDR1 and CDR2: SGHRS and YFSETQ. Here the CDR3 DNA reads TGCGCCAGCAGTAACAGGAACTACAATGAGCAGTTCTTC. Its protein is CASSNRNYNEQFF.

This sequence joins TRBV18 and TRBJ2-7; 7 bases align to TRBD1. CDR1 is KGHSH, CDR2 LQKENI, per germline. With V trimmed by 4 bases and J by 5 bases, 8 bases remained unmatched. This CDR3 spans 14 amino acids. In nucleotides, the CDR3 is TGTGCCAGCTCACTTAGACAGGGAAATCACGAGCAGTACTTC. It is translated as CASSLRQGNHEQYF. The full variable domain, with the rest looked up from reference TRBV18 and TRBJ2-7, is NAGVMQNPRHLVRRRGQEARLRCSPMKGHSHVYWYRQLPEEGLKFMVYLQKENIIDESGMPKERFSAEFPKEGPSILRIQQVVRGDSAAYFCASSLRQGNHEQYFGPGTRLTVT.

The CDR3 nucleotides are TGTGCCAGCAAAACTCTGCGGGAGGGCACGGGCTACAATGAGCAGTTCTTC. Amino acids: CASKTLREGTGYNEQFF. The chain links TRBV28 to TRBJ2-1; TRBD2 aligns across 9 bases. Germline assignment: CDR1 MDHEN and CDR2 SYDVKM. This CDR3 comprises 17 residues. The trim removed 7 bases at V and 3 bases at J, leaving 13 bases unmatched. The whole variable domain, filled in from reference TRBV28 and TRBJ2-1, reads DVKVTQSSRYLVKRTGEKVFLECVQDMDHENMFWYRQDPGLGLRLIYFSYDVKMKEKGDIPEGYSVSREKKERFSLILESASTNQTSMYLCASKTLREGTGYNEQFFGPGTRLTVL.

DNA of the CDR3: TGCGCCAGCAGCTTGGGGACAGGTATTAGCAATCAGCCCCAGCATTTT. It is translated as CASSLGTGISNQPQHF. The chain joins TRBV5-1 to TRBJ1-5; TRBD1 matches 7 bases. The V segment lost 0 bases and the J segment 0 bases; nucleotides outside the gene matches: 3. Germline loops: CDR1 SGHRS, CDR2 YFSETQ. The CDR3 covers 16 residues.

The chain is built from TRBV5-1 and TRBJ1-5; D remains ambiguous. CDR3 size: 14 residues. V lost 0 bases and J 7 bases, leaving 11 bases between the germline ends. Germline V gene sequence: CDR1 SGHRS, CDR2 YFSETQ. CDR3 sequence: CASSLDTAGQPQHF. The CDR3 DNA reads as TGCGCCAGCAGCTTGGACACGGCGGGGCAGCCCCAGCATTTT.

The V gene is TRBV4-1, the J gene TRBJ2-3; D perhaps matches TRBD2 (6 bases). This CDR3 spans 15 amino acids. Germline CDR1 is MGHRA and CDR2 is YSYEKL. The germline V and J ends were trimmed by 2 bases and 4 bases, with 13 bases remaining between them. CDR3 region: CASSQQQEGPDTQYF. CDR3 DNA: TGCGCCAGCAGCCAACAACAGGAGGGCCCAGATACGCAGTATTTT.

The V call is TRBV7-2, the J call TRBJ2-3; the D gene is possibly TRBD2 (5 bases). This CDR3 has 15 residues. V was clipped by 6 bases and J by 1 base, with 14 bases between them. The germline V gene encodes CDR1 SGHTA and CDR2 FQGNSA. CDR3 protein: CASRSLPRGTDTQYF. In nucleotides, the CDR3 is TGTGCCAGCAGGTCACTCCCGAGGGGCACAGATACGCAGTATTTT.

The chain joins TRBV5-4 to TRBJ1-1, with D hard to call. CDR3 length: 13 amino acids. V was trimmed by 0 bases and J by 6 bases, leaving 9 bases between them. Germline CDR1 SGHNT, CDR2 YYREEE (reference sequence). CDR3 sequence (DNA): TGTGCCAGCAGCTTGGATACTTCGTCTGAAGCTTTCTTT. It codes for CASSLDTSSEAFF.

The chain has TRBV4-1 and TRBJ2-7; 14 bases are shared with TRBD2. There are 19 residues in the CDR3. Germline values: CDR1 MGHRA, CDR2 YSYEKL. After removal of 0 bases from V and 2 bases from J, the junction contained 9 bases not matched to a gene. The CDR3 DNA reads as TGCGCCAGCAGCCAAGATCTTGGGACTAGCGGGAGCCCTACCTACGAGCAGTACTTC. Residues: CASSQDLGTSGSPTYEQYF.

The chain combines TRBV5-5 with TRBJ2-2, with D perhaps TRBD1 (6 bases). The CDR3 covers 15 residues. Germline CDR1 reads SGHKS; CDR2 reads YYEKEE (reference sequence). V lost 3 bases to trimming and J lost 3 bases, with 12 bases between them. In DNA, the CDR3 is TGTGCCAGCAGCTCTTCAGGGGCCTACACCGGGGAGCTGTTTTTT. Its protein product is CASSSSGAYTGELFF.

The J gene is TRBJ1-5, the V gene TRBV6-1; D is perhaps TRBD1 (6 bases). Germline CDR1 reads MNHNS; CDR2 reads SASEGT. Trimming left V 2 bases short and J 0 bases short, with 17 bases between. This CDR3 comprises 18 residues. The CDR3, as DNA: TGTGCCAGCAGTGAATTTGGGCGGGGGCCATATAGCAATCAGCCCCAGCATTTT. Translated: CASSEFGRGPYSNQPQHF.

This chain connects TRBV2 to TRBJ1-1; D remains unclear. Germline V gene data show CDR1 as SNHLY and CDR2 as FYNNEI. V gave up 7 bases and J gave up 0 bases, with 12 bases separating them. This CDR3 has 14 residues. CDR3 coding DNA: TGTGCCAGCAAAGAGGGAAGGATGAACACTGAAGCTTTCTTT. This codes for CASKEGRMNTEAFF.

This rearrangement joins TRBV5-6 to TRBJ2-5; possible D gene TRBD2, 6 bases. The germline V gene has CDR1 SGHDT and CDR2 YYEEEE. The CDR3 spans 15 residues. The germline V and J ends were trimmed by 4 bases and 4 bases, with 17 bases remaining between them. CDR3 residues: CASSTGPGGSETQYF. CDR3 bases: TGTGCCAGCAGCACCGGGCCCGGAGGGTCAGAGACCCAGTACTTC. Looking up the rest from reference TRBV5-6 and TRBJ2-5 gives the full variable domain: DAGVTQSPTHLIKTRGQQVTLRCSPKSGHDTVSWYQQALGQGPQFIFQYYEEEERQRGNFPDRFSGHQFPNYSSELNVNALLLGDSALYLCASSTGPGGSETQYFGPGTRLLVL.

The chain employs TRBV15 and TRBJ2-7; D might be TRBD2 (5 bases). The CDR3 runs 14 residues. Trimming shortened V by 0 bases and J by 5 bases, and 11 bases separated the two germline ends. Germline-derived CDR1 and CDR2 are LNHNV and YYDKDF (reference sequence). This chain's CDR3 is CATSRDPRVDEQYF. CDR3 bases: TGTGCCACCAGCAGAGATCCGCGGGTGGACGAGCAGTACTTC.

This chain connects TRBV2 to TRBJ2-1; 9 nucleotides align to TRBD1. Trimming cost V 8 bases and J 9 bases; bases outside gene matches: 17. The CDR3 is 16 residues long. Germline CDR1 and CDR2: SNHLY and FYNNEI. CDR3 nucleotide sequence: TGTGCCAGCCTACGGCGGACAGGGGTTTCCTTAGTTGAGCAGTTCTTC. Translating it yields CASLRRTGVSLVEQFF. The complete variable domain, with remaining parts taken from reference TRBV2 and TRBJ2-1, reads EPEVTQTPSHQVTQMGQEVILRCVPISNHLYFYWYRQILGQKVEFLVSFYNNEISEKSEIFDDQFSVERPDGSNFTLKIRSTKLEDSAMYFCASLRRTGVSLVEQFFGPGTRLTVL.

Here the CDR3 reads CASSPDRANFELFF. In nucleotides, the CDR3 is TGTGCCAGTAGCCCCGACAGGGCCAATTTTGAACTGTTTTTT. The rearrangement joins TRBV19 to TRBJ1-4; 7 bases match TRBD1. Germline V gene data show CDR1 as LNHDA and CDR2 as SQIVND (reference sequence). V shed 6 bases and J 12 bases; nucleotides not matched to a gene: 13. CDR3 size: 14 residues.

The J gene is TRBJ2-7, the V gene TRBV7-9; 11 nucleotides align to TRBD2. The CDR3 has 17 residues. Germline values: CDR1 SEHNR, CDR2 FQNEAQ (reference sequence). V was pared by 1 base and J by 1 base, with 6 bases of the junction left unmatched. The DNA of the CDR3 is TGTGCCAGCAGCTTAGAGGGGACTAGCGGTTTTTCCTACGAGCAGTACTTC. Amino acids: CASSLEGTSGFSYEQYF.

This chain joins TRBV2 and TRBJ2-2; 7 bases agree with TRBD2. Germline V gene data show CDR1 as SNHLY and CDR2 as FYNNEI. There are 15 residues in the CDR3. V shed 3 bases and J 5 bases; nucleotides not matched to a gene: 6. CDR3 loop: CASSERREGTGELFF. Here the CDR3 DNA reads TGTGCCAGCAGTGAGAGAAGGGAGGGGACCGGGGAGCTGTTTTTT.

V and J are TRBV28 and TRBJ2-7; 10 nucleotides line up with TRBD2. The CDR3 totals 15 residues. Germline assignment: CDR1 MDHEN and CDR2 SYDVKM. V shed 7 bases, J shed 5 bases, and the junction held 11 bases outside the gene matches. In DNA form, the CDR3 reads TGTGCCAGCACCGAGCGGAGGCTAGCGGGAGACGAGCAGTACTTC. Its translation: CASTERRLAGDEQYF.

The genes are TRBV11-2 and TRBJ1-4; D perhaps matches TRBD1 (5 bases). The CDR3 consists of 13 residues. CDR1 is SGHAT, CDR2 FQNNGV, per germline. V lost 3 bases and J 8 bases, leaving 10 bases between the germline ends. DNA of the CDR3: TGTGCCAGCAGCTTTGGACATGGCGAAAAACTGTTTTTT. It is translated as CASSFGHGEKLFF.

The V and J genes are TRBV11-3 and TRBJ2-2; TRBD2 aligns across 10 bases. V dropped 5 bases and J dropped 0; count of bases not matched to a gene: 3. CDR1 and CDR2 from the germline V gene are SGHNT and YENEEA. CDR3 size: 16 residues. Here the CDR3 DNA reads TGTGCCAGCAGCCAGCTAGCGGGGGCGAACACCGGGGAGCTGTTTTTT. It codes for CASSQLAGANTGELFF.